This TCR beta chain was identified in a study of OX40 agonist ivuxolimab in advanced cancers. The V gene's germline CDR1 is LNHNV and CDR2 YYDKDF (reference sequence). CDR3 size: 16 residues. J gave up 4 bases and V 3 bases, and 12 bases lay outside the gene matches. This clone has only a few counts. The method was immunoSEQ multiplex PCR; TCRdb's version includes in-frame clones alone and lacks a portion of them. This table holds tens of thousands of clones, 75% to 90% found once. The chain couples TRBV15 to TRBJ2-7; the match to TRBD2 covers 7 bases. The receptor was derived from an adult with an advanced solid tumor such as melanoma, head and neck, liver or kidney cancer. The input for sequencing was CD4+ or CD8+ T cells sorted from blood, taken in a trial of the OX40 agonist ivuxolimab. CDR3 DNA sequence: TGTGCCACCAGCAGGGGCCGGGCTAGCGGATTTTACGAGCAGTACTTC. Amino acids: CATSRGRASGFYEQYF. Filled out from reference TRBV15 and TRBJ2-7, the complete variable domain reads DAMVIQNPRYQVTQFGKPVTLSCSQTLNHNVMYWYQQKSSQAPKLLFHYYDKDFNNEADTPDNFQSRRPNTSFCFLDIRSPGLGDTAMYLCATSRGRASGFYEQYFGPGTRLTVT.